This T cell receptor beta chain was captured in a study of CD8+ T cells in alopecia areata. Regarding the study as a whole: Lesional scalp displayed greater clonality than normal scalp, most notably in alopecia totalis/universalis. Compared with mice, patients displayed less clear TCR sharing, possibly for HLA-related reasons.

Peripheral blood and lesional scalp punch biopsies came from alopecia areata patients. CD4+ and CD8+ T cells were sorted from PBMCs stained for CD3, CD4 and CD8. This CDR3 spans 13 amino acids. Germline V gene lookup returns CDR1 MNHEY and CDR2 SVGAGI. V lost 4 bases to trimming and J lost 7 bases; unmatched junction nucleotides: 7. Extracted RNA was reverse transcribed, and the resulting cDNA served as sequencing template. Produced via immunoSEQ multiplex PCR; TCRdb's table is partial and in-frame only. The sample carries around 82,000 clones, roughly 51% recorded once. Comments on this clone: What it binds is not known.

This TCR came from a human donor with alopecia areata. Specimen: NKG2D-high CD8+ T cells sorted from blood. The chain links TRBV6-5 to TRBJ2-7, with 7 bases lining up with TRBD1. CDR3 in DNA: TGTGCCAGCAGTTCGGGACAGCGGTATGAGCAGTACTTC. Translating gives CASSSGQRYEQYF.